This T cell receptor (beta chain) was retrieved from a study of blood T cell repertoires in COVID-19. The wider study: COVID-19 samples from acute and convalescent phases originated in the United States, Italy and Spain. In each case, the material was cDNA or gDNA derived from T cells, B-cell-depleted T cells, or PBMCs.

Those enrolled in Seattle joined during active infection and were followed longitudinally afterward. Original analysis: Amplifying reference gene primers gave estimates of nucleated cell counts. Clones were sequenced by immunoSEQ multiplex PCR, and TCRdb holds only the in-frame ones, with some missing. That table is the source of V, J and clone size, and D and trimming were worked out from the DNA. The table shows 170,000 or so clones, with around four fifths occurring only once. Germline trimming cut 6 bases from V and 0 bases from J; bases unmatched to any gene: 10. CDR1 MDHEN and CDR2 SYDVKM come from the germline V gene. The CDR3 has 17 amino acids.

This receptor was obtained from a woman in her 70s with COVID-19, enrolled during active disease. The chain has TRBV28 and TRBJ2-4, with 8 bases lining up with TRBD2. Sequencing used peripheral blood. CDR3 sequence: CASSRGGSPIAKNIQYF. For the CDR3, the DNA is TGTGCCAGCAGCCGGGGGGGCAGCCCCATAGCCAAAAACATTCAGTACTTC. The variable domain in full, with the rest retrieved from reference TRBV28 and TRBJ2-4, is DVKVTQSSRYLVKRTGEKVFLECVQDMDHENMFWYRQDPGLGLRLIYFSYDVKMKEKGDIPEGYSVSREKKERFSLILESASTNQTSMYLCASSRGGSPIAKNIQYFGAGTRLSVL.